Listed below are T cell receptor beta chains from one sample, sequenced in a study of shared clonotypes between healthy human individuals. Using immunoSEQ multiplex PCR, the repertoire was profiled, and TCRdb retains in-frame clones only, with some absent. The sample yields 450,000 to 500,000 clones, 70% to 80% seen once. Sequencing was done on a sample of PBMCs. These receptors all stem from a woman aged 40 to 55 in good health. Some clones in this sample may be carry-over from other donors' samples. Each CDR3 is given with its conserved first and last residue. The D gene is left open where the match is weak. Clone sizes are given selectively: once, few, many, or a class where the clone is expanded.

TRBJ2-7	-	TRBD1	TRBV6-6	TGTGCCAGCAGCCAAGACAGGGTCTACGAGCAGTACTTC	CASSQDRVYEQYF
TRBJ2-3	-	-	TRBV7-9	TGTGCCAGCAGCTTCCCAACAGGGAAGGGCGCAGATACGCAGTATTTT	CASSFPTGKGADTQYF
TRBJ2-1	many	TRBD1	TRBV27	TGTGCCAGCAGTTTAACAACAGGGGTGGACAATGAGCAGTTCTTC	CASSLTTGVDNEQFF
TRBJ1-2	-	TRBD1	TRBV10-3	TGTGCCATCAGTCCCTCGGGACAGCCTTTTTATGGCTACACCTTC	CAISPSGQPFYGYTF
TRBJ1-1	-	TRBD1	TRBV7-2	TGTGCCAGCAGCTTAGCGACAGGGTCGAACACTGAAGCTTTCTTT	CASSLATGSNTEAFF
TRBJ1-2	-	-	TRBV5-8	TGTGCCAGCAGCTTGGTTCGAGGGGATTATGGCTACACCTTC	CASSLVRGDYGYTF
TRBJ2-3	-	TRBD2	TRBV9	TGTGCCAGCAGCGTGGAGGGGACTAGGGGGGATACGCAGTATTTT	CASSVEGTRGDTQYF
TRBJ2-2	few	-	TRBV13	TGTGCCAGCAGCTTAGGGGGCACCGGGGAGCTGTTTTTT	CASSLGGTGELFF
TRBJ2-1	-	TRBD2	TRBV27	TGTGCCAGCACCCCGGGACTAGCGCACTACAATGAGCAGTTCTTC	CASTPGLAHYNEQFF
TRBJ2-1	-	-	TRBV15	TGTGCCACCAGCAGATATCTGGGCAATGAGCAGTTCTTC	CATSRYLGNEQFF
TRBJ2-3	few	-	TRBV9	TGTGCCAGCAGCGTAGGGTCGGGGTTCACAGATACGCAGTATTTT	CASSVGSGFTDTQYF
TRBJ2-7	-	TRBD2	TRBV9	TGTGCCAGCAGCGTATCTAGCGGGAGTGCCTACGAGCAGTACTTC	CASSVSSGSAYEQYF
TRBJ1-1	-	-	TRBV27	TGTGCCAGCAGCTCACTCCTGGCGTTAGGTGAAGCTTTCTTT	CASSSLLALGEAFF
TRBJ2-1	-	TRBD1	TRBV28	TGTGCCAGCAGCCGGGACCCACAGGGGAATGAGCAGTTCTTC	CASSRDPQGNEQFF
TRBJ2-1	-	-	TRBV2	TGTGCCAGCAGTTCAAGGGGTGCTAATTACAATGAGCAGTTCTTC	CASSSRGANYNEQFF
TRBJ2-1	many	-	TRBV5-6	TGTGCCAGCAGGTTTCTGACCGAGGATGGGAATGAGCAGTTCTTC	CASRFLTEDGNEQFF
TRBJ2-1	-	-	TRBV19	TGTGCCAGTAGTATGCAGGGTCCAAGTGAGCAGTTCTTC	CASSMQGPSEQFF
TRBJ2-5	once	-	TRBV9	TGTGCCAGCAGCGTATACTCAAACTACCAAGAGACCCAGTACTTC	CASSVYSNYQETQYF
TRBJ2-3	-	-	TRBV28	TGTGCCATCCTTAGCGGCCCAAGGGGGGATACGCAGTATTTT	CAILSGPRGDTQYF
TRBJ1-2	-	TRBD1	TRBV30	TGTGCCTGGAGCACGACAGGGATTCACTATGGCTACACCTTC	CAWSTTGIHYGYTF
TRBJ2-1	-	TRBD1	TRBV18	TGTGCCAGCTCACCGACAGGGGGGATTTTCAATGAGCAGTTCTTC	CASSPTGGIFNEQFF
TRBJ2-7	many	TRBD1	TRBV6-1	TGTGCCAGCAGTGAATGGACAGGGGGCGCGGGGGAGCAGTACTTC	CASSEWTGGAGEQYF
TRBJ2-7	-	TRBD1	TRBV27	TGTGCCAGCAGTTTTGACAGGGGTTCCTACGAGCAGTACTTC	CASSFDRGSYEQYF
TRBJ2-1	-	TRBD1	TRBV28	TGTGCCAGCAGTGTGGACAGGGGGAACTACAATGAGCAGTTCTTC	CASSVDRGNYNEQFF